The 21 T cell receptor beta chains below all came from one sample that was sequenced in a study of shared clonotypes between healthy human individuals (dated by TCRdb to about 2020). Library preparation was by the immunoSEQ multiplex PCR assay. The immuneACCESS repertoire file appears here via TCRdb, limited to in-frame rearrangements. These files lack a portion of the clones; in checked studies, under half of the deficit traces to unresolved V genes, and the cause of the others is not known. This sample holds around 1.1 million clones; 60% to 85% were observed only once. The ten largest make up almost 0.9% of the sample. The sequencing input was memory CD4+ T cells from PBMCs. The cell subset or site label of this sample denotes: CD45RA-negative fraction. The receptors here all came from a man between 18 and 35 years old in good health. Some clones in this sample may be carry-over from other donors' samples.

V gene TRBV15 combines with J gene TRBJ1-2; 7 nucleotides line up with TRBD1. The V gene's germline CDR1 is LNHNV and CDR2 YYDKDF (reference sequence). The junction had 6 bases not matched to a gene; V was cut back by 0 bases and J by 5 bases. The CDR3 is 15 amino acids. CDR3: CATSRDQGQPYGYTF. CDR3 bases: TGTGCCACCAGCAGAGATCAGGGACAGCCTTATGGCTACACCTTC.

This chain links TRBV7-9 with TRBJ1-2; no clear D gene. The CDR3 covers 13 residues. Trimming shortened V by 0 bases and J by 7 bases, and 9 bases separated the two germline ends. Germline V gives CDR1 SEHNR, CDR2 FQNEAQ (reference sequence). Here the CDR3 reads CASSLAPLGGYTF. The DNA of the CDR3 is TGTGCCAGCAGCTTAGCCCCATTGGGTGGCTACACCTTC.

This chain joins TRBV9 and TRBJ2-3; 8 bases align to TRBD1. The CDR3 has 14 amino acids. V dropped 3 bases and J dropped 4; count of bases not matched to a gene: 4. CDR1 SGDLS and CDR2 YYNGEE come from the germline V gene. The CDR3 protein is CASSAGQGPDTQYF. The DNA of the CDR3 is TGTGCCAGCAGCGCCGGACAGGGTCCAGATACGCAGTATTTT.

The rearrangement links TRBV28 to TRBJ2-2, with D tentatively TRBD1 or TRBD2 (5 bases each). Germline V CDR1 and CDR2: MDHEN, SYDVKM. This CDR3 contains 13 residues. V lost 3 bases to trimming and J lost 6 bases, with 8 bases between them. The CDR3 DNA is TGTGCCAGCAGTTTCGGGGCCTCCGGGGAGCTGTTTTTT. It codes for CASSFGASGELFF.

The CDR3 sequence is CASSYGQGPTYEQYF. The CDR3 DNA reads as TGTGCCAGCAGCTACGGACAGGGGCCTACCTACGAGCAGTACTTC. V is TRBV27 and J is TRBJ2-7, with 9 bases that match TRBD1. The V gene end was trimmed by 6 bases and the J gene end by 2 bases; junction bases not matched to a gene: 8. This CDR3 is 15 amino acids long. Germline CDR1 MNHEY, CDR2 SMNVEV (reference sequence).

This clone was observed a few times. The chain links TRBV5-8 to TRBJ2-3; 9 bases map to TRBD2. Germline lookup yields CDR1 SGHTS and CDR2 YDEGEE. The CDR3 is made up of 16 amino acids. J was trimmed by 2 bases and V by 4 bases; bases with no gene match: 8. The CDR3 protein is CASSRTLAGTTDTQYF. The DNA for the CDR3 is TGTGCCAGCAGCCGAACCCTAGCGGGAACCACAGATACGCAGTATTTT.

This rearrangement joins TRBV4-3 to TRBJ1-4, with 8 bases that match TRBD1. CDR3 length: 16 residues. Germline V lookup: CDR1 LGHNA, CDR2 YSLEER. V was pared by 3 bases and J by 8 bases, with 11 bases of the junction left unmatched. The CDR3 sequence: CASSHPQGDSREKLFF. The CDR3 DNA follows: TGCGCCAGCAGCCATCCACAGGGGGATAGTCGAGAAAAACTGTTTTTT.

This chain connects TRBV7-6 to TRBJ2-3; D is tentatively TRBD1 or TRBD2 (5 bases each). The CDR3 extends over 14 amino acids. Per the germline V gene, CDR1 is SGHVS and CDR2 is FNYEAQ. Trimming cost V 5 bases and J 6 bases, with 15 bases left between them. CDR3 bases: TGTGCCAGCAGCCCAGGGAGCGATGCCGATACGCAGTATTTT. It yields the protein CASSPGSDADTQYF.

This sequence joins TRBV2 and TRBJ1-5; unclear D gene. In germline, CDR1 is SNHLY, CDR2 FYNNEI. V gave up 7 bases and J gave up 6 bases, with 13 bases separating them. CDR3 length: 13 amino acids. This chain's CDR3 is CASTSVLSQPQHF. CDR3 bases: TGTGCCAGCACCTCCGTCTTGAGTCAGCCCCAGCATTTT.

Concerning this clone itself: At the DNA level, this CDR3 is encoded by other sequences in the same sample as well. V usage is TRBV2 and J usage is TRBJ2-1; 10 positions match TRBD1. The V segment lost 5 bases and the J segment 0 bases; nucleotides outside the gene matches: 1. Germline-derived CDR1 and CDR2 are SNHLY and FYNNEI. The CDR3 is 15 residues long. DNA for the CDR3: TGTGCCAGCAGTCGGGACAGGGGCTCCTACAATGAGCAGTTCTTC. It encodes CASSRDRGSYNEQFF.

V usage is TRBV7-8 and J usage is TRBJ1-2; D unclear. Per the germline V gene, CDR1 is SGHVS and CDR2 is FQNEAQ. The V end was cut by 3 bases, the J end by 5 bases, with 19 bases between. CDR3 size: 16 residues. CDR3 sequence (DNA): TGTGCCAGCAGCTTGGGGATCTCGCTTATTCCTTATGGCTACACCTTC. Its translation is CASSLGISLIPYGYTF.

The V call is TRBV6-1, the J call TRBJ1-2; perhaps TRBD1 as D (6 bases). The germline V gene has CDR1 MNHNS and CDR2 SASEGT. The CDR3 totals 13 residues. V lost 8 bases to trimming and J lost 4 bases, with 14 bases between them. CDR3: CASGIRGPYGYTF. CDR3 in DNA: TGTGCCAGCGGGATCCGGGGGCCCTATGGCTACACCTTC.

The sample holds a few counts of this clone. Within the sample, other DNA sequences also encode this same CDR3. The chain combines TRBV9 with TRBJ2-1; 7 bases fit TRBD1. Trimming removed 0 bases from V and 4 bases from J; junction bases left unmatched: 7. Germline values: CDR1 SGDLS, CDR2 YYNGEE. This CDR3 region has 16 residues. The CDR3 DNA reads as TGTGCCAGCAGCGTAGAAGGTGGGACAGTTTACAATGAGCAGTTCTTC. Its translation is CASSVEGGTVYNEQFF. Filled out from reference TRBV9 and TRBJ2-1, the complete variable domain reads DSGVTQTPKHLITATGQRVTLRCSPRSGDLSVYWYQQSLDQGLQFLIQYYNGEERAKGNILERFSAQQFPDLHSELNLSSLELGDSALYFCASSVEGGTVYNEQFFGPGTRLTVL.

The chain employs TRBV27 and TRBJ2-7; 11 bases are shared with TRBD1. With V trimmed by 2 bases and J by 3 bases, 3 bases remained unmatched. CDR1 and CDR2 from the germline V gene are MNHEY and SMNVEV (reference sequence). The CDR3 has 15 amino acids. The CDR3 DNA follows: TGTGCCAGCAGTTTAATAGGGACAGGGGGCTACGAGCAGTACTTC. Its translation is CASSLIGTGGYEQYF.

The chain has TRBV7-2 and TRBJ1-2; maybe TRBD1 (5 bases). Deletions cut 5 bases from V and 4 bases from J, with 17 bases between. Germline V gene sequence: CDR1 SGHTA, CDR2 FQGNSA. The CDR3 consists of 15 residues. CDR3 sequence (DNA): TGTGCCAGCAGCCCGATGGGGCAGATGTTCTATGGCTACACCTTC. Translation gives CASSPMGQMFYGYTF.

The chain couples TRBV6-6 to TRBJ2-2; D is ambiguous. Germline-derived CDR1 and CDR2 are MNHNY and SVGAGI (reference sequence). The ends were cut back, 1 base at V and 4 bases at J, with 7 bases in the middle. The CDR3 runs to 14 residues. The CDR3 region is CASSYFQSTGELFF. The CDR3 DNA reads TGTGCCAGCAGTTACTTCCAGAGCACCGGGGAGCTGTTTTTT.

This clone was picked up one time. This chain uses TRBV5-4 with TRBJ2-5; unclear D gene. V dropped 4 bases and J dropped 5 bases, with 9 bases sitting between them. The CDR3 length is 12 residues. Germline V gene data show CDR1 as SGHNT and CDR2 as YYREEE (reference sequence). CDR3 in DNA: TGTGCCAGCAGCCAGGAAAGGGAGACCCAGTACTTC. Translating gives CASSQERETQYF.

V usage is TRBV5-8 and J usage is TRBJ1-1; D gene uncertain. Germline V gives CDR1 SGHTS, CDR2 YDEGEE. There are 15 residues in the CDR3. V lost 6 bases and J 1 base, leaving 16 bases between the germline ends. The CDR3 nucleotides read TGTGCCAGCACTCCCGTGGGCAGCCCGAACACTGAAGCTTTCTTT. Translation: CASTPVGSPNTEAFF.

The sample holds a few counts of this clone. The chain carries TRBV21-1 and TRBJ2-7; the table assigns TRBD1, which was not confirmed against the DNA. TRBV21-1 is a pseudogene locus. The length of the CDR3 is 14 residues. As DNA, the CDR3 is TGTGCCAGCACTGGTAGGACAGGGTGTTACGAGCAGTACTTC. This sequence encodes CASTGRTGCYEQYF.

The gene calls are TRBV6-5 and TRBJ2-5, with TRBD1 matching 7 bases. The end of the DNA aligns better with TRBJ2-7, so the J call may be wrong. This CDR3 has 16 amino acids. Germline V lookup: CDR1 MNHEY, CDR2 SVGAGI. The CDR3 nucleotides read TGTGCCAGCAGTTGCCCGGAGCGGACAGGAAGCTACGAGCAGTACTTC. Protein sequence: CASSCPERTGSYEQYF.

The CDR3 here is CASSTRQGSGELFF. The CDR3 DNA sequence: TGTGCCAGCAGCACCCGACAGGGTAGCGGGGAGCTGTTTTTT. The chain uses TRBV9 and TRBJ2-2; 7 positions match TRBD1. The V gene end was trimmed by 4 bases and the J gene end by 7 bases; junction bases not matched to a gene: 7. The CDR3 is made up of 14 amino acids. Germline V gives CDR1 SGDLS, CDR2 YYNGEE.